A selection of T cell receptor beta chains follows, all from one sample in a study of CD8 T cells in Susac syndrome. One entry per CDR3 protein, called by TCRdb with MiXCR from the immunoSEQ multiplex PCR reads. There are 250,000 to 300,000 distinct CDR3 sequences in the sample; approximately 85% occur only once, and around 0.21% lies in the top ten. The sample consisted of CD8+ T cells from PBMCs. Receptors were obtained from a human donor with multiple sclerosis. Each CDR3 is given with its conserved first and last residue. The order of the fields is J gene, D gene, clone size, V gene, CDR3 protein, CDR3 DNA. The D gene is left open where the match is weak. Size values are once, few and many counts, or a class for expanded clones, and some rows have none.

>TRBJ1-1|-|-|TRBV7-9
CASSFGETEAFF
TGTGCCAGCAGCTTTGGGGAAACTGAAGCTTTCTTT
>TRBJ1-2|-|-|TRBV13
CASSLTVNDGYTF
TGTGCCAGCAGCTTAACGGTTAACGATGGCTACACCTTC
>TRBJ2-3|-|-|TRBV20-1
CSASQTREVADTQYF
TGCAGTGCTAGCCAGACCAGGGAAGTCGCAGATACGCAGTATTTT
>TRBJ2-7|-|-|TRBV20-1
CSARPDSTYEQYF
TGCAGTGCAAGACCCGACAGTACCTACGAGCAGTACTTC
>TRBJ2-7|TRBD1|-|TRBV7-9
CASSLIWPGTGFHEQYF
TGTGCCAGCAGCTTAATCTGGCCCGGGACAGGGTTCCACGAGCAGTACTTC
>TRBJ2-7|-|few|TRBV6-2/TRBV6-3
CASRDRYEQYF
TGTGCCAGCAGAGACAGGTACGAGCAGTACTTC
>TRBJ2-5|-|-|TRBV4-3
CASSQEWRSETQYF
TGCGCCAGCAGCCAAGAGTGGAGGAGTGAGACCCAGTACTTC
>TRBJ2-7|-|-|TRBV7-8
CAIRERSYEQYF
TGTGCCATCCGGGAGCGGTCCTACGAGCAGTACTTC
>TRBJ1-5|TRBD1|-|TRBV4-2
CASSQEWTGIEPQHF
TGTGCCAGCAGCCAAGAATGGACAGGGATCGAACCCCAGCATTTT
>TRBJ1-2|-|-|TRBV19
CASSPGAGYTF
TGTGCCAGTTCGCCGGGAGCCGGCTACACCTTC
>TRBJ2-2|TRBD2|-|TRBV27
CASSRDLTGLGLAGELFF
TGTGCCAGCAGTCGGGATCTTACGGGACTAGGACTCGCCGGGGAGCTGTTTTTT
>TRBJ2-2|-|-|TRBV5-4
CASSAGGGTGELSF
TGTGCCAGCAGCGCCGGGGGTGGCACCGGGGAGCTGTCTTTT
>TRBJ1-3|TRBD1|-|TRBV4-1
CASSQSTGLGNTIYF
TGCGCCAGCAGCCAGTCGACAGGGCTAGGAAACACCATATATTTT
>TRBJ1-5|-|-|TRBV12-3/TRBV12-4
CASSLVYGSNQPQHF
TGTGCCAGCAGTTTAGTCTACGGAAGCAATCAGCCCCAGCATTTT
>TRBJ2-4|-|-|TRBV4-3
CASSQDGRAKNIQYF
TGCGCCAGCAGCCAAGATGGGAGAGCCAAAAACATTCAGTACTTC
>TRBJ2-7|-|-|TRBV12-3/TRBV12-4
CASSLAWEGGTYEQYF
TGTGCCAGCAGTTTAGCGTGGGAAGGCGGGACGTACGAGCAGTACTTC
>TRBJ2-6|TRBD2|-|TRBV6-5
CASSYMWLAGLSGANVLTF
TGTGCCAGCAGTTACATGTGGCTAGCGGGCCTCTCTGGGGCCAACGTCCTGACTTTC
>TRBJ2-1|-|once|TRBV10-3
CAISESASGDEQFF
TGTGCCATCAGTGAGTCGGCATCCGGGGATGAGCAGTTCTTC
>TRBJ2-5|-|-|TRBV5-4
CASSRFLRYQETQYF
TGTGCCAGCAGCCGTTTCCTTCGGTACCAAGAGACCCAGTACTTC
>TRBJ2-7|-|-|TRBV7-8
CASSWDQGTQVEQYF
TGTGCCAGCAGCTGGGATCAGGGAACCCAGGTCGAGCAGTACTTC
>TRBJ1-2|-|-|TRBV28
CASSFLGWMNGYTF
TGTGCCAGCAGTTTTCTGGGTTGGATGAATGGCTACACCTTC
>TRBJ1-1|-|-|TRBV6-5
CASSYLRDPTTEAFF
TGTGCCAGCAGTTACCTCCGGGATCCCACCACTGAAGCTTTCTTT
>TRBJ1-2|-|-|TRBV2
CASSGTGLGNYGYTF
TGTGCCAGCAGTGGCACAGGGTTGGGGAACTATGGCTACACCTTC
>TRBJ2-1|TRBD2|-|TRBV24-1
CATGPLPGLAGGPGYNEQFF
TGTGCCACCGGTCCGCTACCGGGACTAGCGGGAGGGCCGGGGTACAATGAGCAGTTCTTC
>TRBJ2-7|TRBD2|-|TRBV30
CALVGLVPYEQYF
TGTGCCTTAGTAGGACTAGTACCCTACGAGCAGTACTTC
>TRBJ2-1|TRBD2|once|TRBV2
CASKGLAGIGNEQFF
TGTGCCAGCAAAGGCCTAGCGGGAATCGGCAATGAGCAGTTCTTC